Listed here is a single T cell receptor (beta chain). The CDR3 is made up of 18 amino acids. The germline gives CDR1 SGDLS, CDR2 YYNGEE. V was trimmed by 4 bases and J by 2 bases, leaving 24 bases between them. This table comes from immunoSEQ multiplex PCR, and its TCRdb copy is limited to in-frame clones, with some not included. Of a few million clones in the sample, more than 85% were seen once. Nashville, Tennessee was home to all donors, each a Caucasian adult. Division of CD4+ cells produced a CD45RA+ naive subset and a CD45RA-negative memory subset. The sample is drawn from a study of shared clonotypes between healthy human individuals. At the level of the study: The study enrolled two women and a few men aged 18 to 49. For every donor, three CD4 naive, three CD4 memory, two CD8 naive and one CD8 memory plates were used.

This sequence joins TRBV9 and TRBJ1-2; possibly TRBD1 for D (5 bases). The specimen sequenced was naive CD4+ T cells from PBMCs. Subset denoted: CD45RA+ positively selected. The TCR was taken from a man younger than 35 in good health. Some clones in this sample may be carry-over from other donors' samples. DNA for the CDR3: TGTGCCAGCAGCCTTTCCCGCCCAGGGCCACCGTCCAACTATGGCTACACCTTC. It yields the protein CASSLSRPGPPSNYGYTF.